This T cell receptor (beta chain) was sequenced in a study of blood T cell repertoires in COVID-19. At the level of the study: Sites in the United States, Italy and Spain provided acute and convalescent COVID-19 samples. Sample material is recorded as cDNA or gDNA derived from T cells, B-cell-depleted T cells, or PBMCs.

The V and J ends lost 2 bases and 6 bases respectively, with 16 bases between them. This CDR3 region has 15 residues. Looked up from germline, CDR1 is SGHAT and CDR2 is FQNNGV. Authors' methods: It was from reference gene primer amplification that nucleated cell counts were estimated. The repertoire was sequenced with immunoSEQ multiplex PCR; TCRdb's copy has only in-frame clones and lacks some. The DNA was the basis for D and trimming; V, J and clone size are from that table. Of some 140,000 clones in the sample, roughly 80% were seen once. This receptor was identified in an elderly woman with acute or convalescent COVID-19. The chain employs TRBV11-2 and TRBJ2-5; possibly TRBD1 for D (6 bases). Input material: peripheral blood. The CDR3 is CASSLSGDVDKTQYF. The CDR3 coding sequence is TGTGCCAGCAGCTTATCAGGGGATGTAGACAAGACCCAGTACTTC.